These 19 T cell receptor beta chains originate from one sample sequenced in a study of neurological immune-mediated disorders. TCRdb processed the 5' RACE reads anew with MiXCR; each CDR3 protein has one entry. The sample has roughly 100,000 distinct CDR3 sequences; 3% to 4.5% are singletons. Sequencing was performed on PBMCs. Every receptor here comes from a woman aged 45-65 years with multiple sclerosis.

This clonotype showed up many times. The chain recombines TRBV12-3 or TRBV12-4 with TRBJ2-1; D gene uncertain. Trimming took 3 bases from V and 12 from J, leaving 9 bases between them. The CDR3 has 11 residues. In DNA, the CDR3 is TGTGCCAGCAGTTTTGTTGGCTGGCAGTTCTTC. Protein product: CASSFVGWQFF.

There are many counts of this clonotype. This chain links TRBV20-1 with TRBJ2-4; no firm D call. CDR3 length: 15 residues. V was cut by 0 bases and J by 0 bases, with 9 bases left in between. The V gene's germline CDR1 is DFQATT and CDR2 SNEGSKA (reference sequence). The CDR3 here is CSARDPSGAKNIQYF. The CDR3 nucleotides are TGCAGTGCTAGAGATCCCAGTGGAGCCAAAAACATTCAGTACTTC.

This clonotype was observed at least ten times. The V gene is TRBV5-1, the J gene TRBJ2-7; TRBD1 matches at 7 bases. This CDR3 region has 15 residues. The V gene's germline CDR1 is SGHRS and CDR2 YFSETQ. J gave up 0 bases and V 4 bases, and 7 bases lay outside the gene matches. CDR3 sequence (DNA): TGCGCCAGCAGCCGGGACAGCTCAAGCTCCTACGAGCAGTACTTC. Translation: CASSRDSSSSYEQYF. Using reference TRBV5-1 and TRBJ2-7 for the parts outside the CDR3, the full variable domain is KAGVTQTPRYLIKTRGQQVTLSCSPISGHRSVSWYQQTPGQGLQFLFEYFSETQRNKGNFPGRFSGRQFSNSRSEMNVSTLELGDSALYLCASSRDSSSSYEQYFGPGTRLTVT.

This clonotype was seen ten or more times. The chain links TRBV5-1 to TRBJ1-2; no definite D call. Trimming removed 4 bases from V and 8 bases from J, with 15 bases in between. CDR3 length equals 13 residues. Germline V gene lookup returns CDR1 SGHRS and CDR2 YFSETQ. CDR3 bases: TGCGCCAGCAGCCTTTACGGGGAGGAAGGCTACACCTTC. It yields the protein CASSLYGEEGYTF.

This clonotype has at least ten counts. The gene calls are TRBV2 and TRBJ2-2; TRBD1 matches at 8 bases. Trimming at V came to 7 bases and at J to 5 bases, leaving 9 bases not matched to a gene. The CDR3 contains 15 residues. Germline V CDR1 and CDR2: SNHLY, FYNNEI. Here the CDR3 DNA reads TGTGCCAGCAAGCGAACAGGGGGATTTACCGGGGAGCTGTTTTTT. Its translation: CASKRTGGFTGELFF.

This clonotype was observed at least ten times. The rearrangement links TRBV9 to TRBJ1-2, with no clear D. From germline, CDR1 is SGDLS and CDR2 YYNGEE. This CDR3 is built from 14 residues. V lost 0 bases to trimming and J lost 4 bases, with 10 bases between them. This CDR3 reads CASSVDDGFYGYTF. CDR3 nucleotides: TGTGCCAGCAGCGTAGATGACGGATTCTATGGCTACACCTTC.

This clonotype was counted at least ten times. This chain links TRBV5-1 with TRBJ1-4; TRBD1 aligns across 9 bases. Germline V gene sequence: CDR1 SGHRS, CDR2 YFSETQ. This CDR3 has 13 residues. Trimming took 4 bases from V and 7 from J; bases not matched to a gene: 2. The CDR3 DNA sequence: TGCGCCAGCAGCATGGGACAGGGTGAAAAACTGTTTTTT. It yields the protein CASSMGQGEKLFF.

In this sample, this clonotype turned up many times. The J gene is TRBJ1-1, the V gene TRBV5-1; D unclear. Germline-derived CDR1 and CDR2 are SGHRS and YFSETQ. Trimming shortened V by 2 bases and J by 7 bases, and 12 bases separated the two germline ends. The CDR3 contains 13 residues. The CDR3 sequence: CASSFGEAGEAFF. The DNA of the CDR3 is TGCGCCAGCAGCTTCGGGGAAGCCGGTGAAGCTTTCTTT.

Many counts were recorded for this clonotype. The chain links TRBV10-1 to TRBJ2-1, with a weak D call TRBD1 (6 bases). This CDR3 comprises 13 residues. The V end was cut by 2 bases, the J end by 12 bases, with 14 bases between. Germline loops: CDR1 WNHNN, CDR2 SYGVQD (reference sequence). The CDR3 sequence is CASSEAQGKRQFF. Written as DNA, the CDR3 is TGCGCCAGCAGTGAGGCCCAGGGGAAGCGGCAGTTCTTC.

At least ten counts were recorded for this clonotype. This rearrangement joins TRBV5-1 to TRBJ2-1, with 9 bases that match TRBD2. Germline V gene sequence: CDR1 SGHRS, CDR2 YFSETQ. The V gene end was trimmed by 0 bases and the J gene end by 8 bases; junction bases not matched to a gene: 12. The CDR3 has 17 residues. Here the CDR3 reads CASSLDPTGTSIHEQFF. The DNA of the CDR3 is TGCGCCAGCAGCTTGGACCCAACCGGGACTAGCATCCATGAGCAGTTCTTC.

Many counts were recorded for this clonotype. The chain's CDR3 is CASSQGSGRMNTEAFF. For the CDR3, the DNA is TGCGCCAGCAGCCAAGGTTCGGGACGGATGAACACTGAAGCTTTCTTT. The genes are TRBV4-1 and TRBJ1-1, with D possibly TRBD1 on 5 matching bases. V was cut by 1 base and J by 0 bases, with 12 bases left in between. The germline CDR1 and CDR2 sequences are MGHRA and YSYEKL. This CDR3 spans 16 amino acids.

This clonotype appeared many times. The V and J genes are TRBV7-6 and TRBJ1-6; TRBD1 agrees at 8 bases. The V segment lost 1 base and the J segment 0 bases; nucleotides outside the gene matches: 2. The CDR3 sequence is 17 residues long. CDR1 is SGHVS and CDR2 is FNYEAQ in the germline V gene. This CDR3 reads CASSLGTGSSYNSPLHF. CDR3 in DNA: TGTGCCAGCAGCTTAGGGACAGGGAGCTCCTATAATTCACCCCTCCACTTT.

This clonotype was counted ten times or more. The chain links TRBV20-1 to TRBJ1-2, with 9 bases aligning to TRBD1. This CDR3 is built from 13 residues. CDR1 is DFQATT and CDR2 is SNEGSKA in the germline V gene (reference sequence). Trimming at V came to 0 bases and at J to 8 bases, leaving 4 bases not matched to a gene. CDR3 region: CSARERTGVGYTF. Written as DNA, the CDR3 is TGCAGTGCTAGAGAAAGGACAGGGGTAGGCTACACCTTC.

Many counts were recorded for this clonotype. The chain recombines TRBV5-1 with TRBJ1-3; 9 positions agree with TRBD1. This CDR3 comprises 17 residues. The germline V gene encodes CDR1 SGHRS and CDR2 YFSETQ. The ends lost 1 base at V and 0 bases at J; junction bases unmatched: 5. CDR3 in DNA: TGCGCCAGCAGCTTGACAGGGGGCCCTTCCTCTGGAAACACCATATATTTT. It is translated as CASSLTGGPSSGNTIYF.

About this clonotype itself: Being one base from a much bigger clone, this may be a read error. The chain employs TRBV20-1 and TRBJ2-2; D not resolved. The V gene lost 1 base and the J gene lost 1 base, with 7 bases spanning the gap. This CDR3 has 14 amino acids. The germline V gene encodes CDR1 DFQATT and CDR2 SNEGSKA (reference sequence). CDR3 DNA: TGCAGTGCTAGAGGCCTAAAGAACACCGGGGAGCTGTTTTTT. It is translated as CSARGLKNTGELFF.

This clonotype was picked up many times. The chain combines TRBV19 with TRBJ2-1; TRBD2 matches at 12 bases. The CDR3 consists of 15 residues. Germline CDR1 and CDR2: LNHDA and SQIVND (reference sequence). The ends lost 8 bases at V and 7 bases at J; junction bases unmatched: 9. The CDR3 region has the DNA TGTGCCAGTTCAACTAGCGGGGGGCTGGGTAATGAGCAGTTCTTC. Encoded protein: CASSTSGGLGNEQFF.

There are many counts of this clonotype. The chain carries TRBV9 and TRBJ1-2, with unresolved D. This CDR3 has 11 residues. The germline V gene has CDR1 SGDLS and CDR2 YYNGEE. The V gene lost 3 bases and the J gene lost 2 bases, with 2 bases spanning the gap. CDR3 coding DNA: TGTGCCAGCAGCGCCAACTATGGCTACACCTTC. This translates into CASSANYGYTF.

This clonotype came up many times. The rearrangement uses TRBV6-5 and TRBJ2-2; tentative D call: TRBD2 (7 bases). Trimming cost V 2 bases and J 6 bases, with 13 bases left between them. This CDR3 comprises 15 residues. The germline V gene encodes CDR1 MNHEY and CDR2 SVGAGI. CDR3 DNA sequence: TGTGCCAGCAGTTACATTTCGGGGGGCCCCGGGGAGCTGTTTTTT. Protein product: CASSYISGGPGELFF.

In its sample, this clonotype was seen many times. The gene calls are TRBV7-9 and TRBJ2-2, with TRBD2 identical over 7 bases. After removal of 7 bases from V and 6 bases from J, the junction contained 5 bases not matched to a gene. This CDR3 is built from 13 residues. Germline values: CDR1 SEHNR, CDR2 FQNEAQ (reference sequence). This chain's CDR3 is CASTKAGPGELFF. Written as DNA, the CDR3 is TGTGCCAGCACCAAAGCGGGGCCCGGGGAGCTGTTTTTT.